What follows are 29 T cell receptor beta chains derived from one specimen sequenced in a study of cytomegalovirus exposure and HLA in healthy donors. Amplification used 60 Vbeta primers and 13 Jbeta primers. Sequencing was performed with immunoSEQ multiplex PCR; in TCRdb, only in-frame clones are kept and a portion is missing. The table records some 120,000 clones, approximately 80% of them present only once. Source material: PBMCs. These receptors were collected from a man aged 45 to 65 in good health and CMV-seronegative.

This chain connects TRBV7-9 to TRBJ2-7; 7 bases are a match to TRBD2. This CDR3 spans 12 amino acids. Germline assignment: CDR1 SEHNR and CDR2 FQNEAQ (reference sequence). The CDR3 nucleotides read TGTTCCAGCAGCTTAGCGGGCCGCGAGCAGTACGTC. This sequence encodes CSSSLAGREQYV.

The chain has TRBV9 and TRBJ2-3; 10 bases map to TRBD2. J lost 8 bases, V lost 3 bases, and 9 bases had no gene match. The germline gives CDR1 SGDLS, CDR2 YYNGEE. The CDR3 runs 15 residues. The CDR3 loop reads CASSELAGAPGTQYF. In DNA, the CDR3 is TGTGCCAGCAGCGAGCTAGCGGGGGCCCCCGGTACGCAGTATTTT.

The V call is TRBV2, the J call TRBJ2-7; TRBD2 aligns across 14 bases. In germline, CDR1 is SNHLY, CDR2 FYNNEI. Losses at the gene ends were 6 bases for V and 4 bases for J; bases not matched to a gene: 5. This CDR3 has 15 amino acids. CDR3 coding DNA: TGTGCCAGCAGGGCAGGGACTAGCGGGGGTTACGAGCAGTACGTC. It codes for CASRAGTSGGYEQYV.

This chain joins TRBV7-2 and TRBJ1-6; the D is unclear. The CDR3 loop spans 15 amino acids. In germline, CDR1 is SGHTA, CDR2 FQGNSA. The ends were cut back, 5 bases at V and 0 bases at J, with 8 bases in the middle. The CDR3 region is CASSTYSSYNSPLHF. The CDR3 nucleotides read TGTGCCAGCAGCACATACAGCTCCTATAATTCACCCCTCCACTTT.

The V call is TRBV30, the J call TRBJ1-1, with D unresolved. This CDR3 has 13 residues. Germline V gene sequence: CDR1 GTSNPN, CDR2 SVGIG (reference sequence). V lost 2 bases to trimming and J lost 2 bases, with 9 bases between them. The CDR3 here is CAWSPVLNTEAFF. CDR3 nucleotides: TGTGCCTGGAGTCCAGTCCTTAACACTGAAGCTTTCTTT.

The V and J genes are TRBV25-1 and TRBJ2-5, with 11 bases aligning to TRBD1. The trim removed 8 bases at V and 4 bases at J, leaving 15 bases unmatched. Germline CDR1 is MGHDK and CDR2 is SYGVNS. There are 17 residues in the CDR3. The CDR3: CASATIGGQGARETQYF. The DNA of the CDR3 is TGTGCCAGCGCTACTATTGGTGGACAGGGGGCCCGAGAGACCCAGTACTTC.

This rearrangement joins TRBV4-3 to TRBJ2-2, with D perhaps TRBD1 (5 bases). V lost 4 bases and J 5 bases, leaving 17 bases between the germline ends. Per the germline V gene, CDR1 is LGHNA and CDR2 is YSLEER. CDR3 length: 16 amino acids. The CDR3 is CASSRGRQGKTGELFF. Written as DNA, the CDR3 is TGCGCCAGCAGCCGGGGAAGGCAGGGAAAAACCGGGGAGCTGTTTTTT.

This chain connects TRBV5-1 to TRBJ2-2; 9 nucleotides agree with TRBD2. The V and J ends lost 1 base and 1 base, in that order; junction bases with no gene match: 2. The CDR3 totals 16 residues. Per the germline V gene, CDR1 is SGHRS and CDR2 is YFSETQ. Here the CDR3 reads CASSLLAGMNTGELFF. CDR3 nucleotide sequence: TGCGCCAGCAGCTTGCTAGCGGGGATGAACACCGGGGAGCTGTTTTTT.

V usage is TRBV28 and J usage is TRBJ2-4, with D tentatively TRBD2 (5 bases). Germline V gene data show CDR1 as MDHEN and CDR2 as SYDVKM. V lost 4 bases and J lost 2, with 12 bases in between. CDR3 size: 15 residues. CDR3 sequence: CASSSLRRTKNIQYF. The CDR3 DNA follows: TGTGCCAGCAGTTCCCTAAGGAGGACCAAAAACATTCAGTACTTC.

This chain connects TRBV5-6 to TRBJ1-1; the D is unclear. With 1 base removed from V and 5 bases from J, the gap between germline ends came to 6 bases. The CDR3 loop spans 12 amino acids. CDR1 is SGHDT and CDR2 is YYEEEE in the germline V gene. The CDR3 here is CASSLRGTEAFF. As DNA, the CDR3 is TGTGCCAGCAGCTTGAGAGGGACTGAAGCTTTCTTT.

This clone was recorded only once. Additional DNA sequences in this sample encode the identical CDR3. The chain carries TRBV19 and TRBJ1-5; D call uncertain. The germline CDR1 and CDR2 sequences are LNHDA and SQIVND (reference sequence). The CDR3 is made up of 16 amino acids. Between the trimmed V and J ends, which lost 9 bases and 4 bases, there was a span of 22 bases. CDR3 residues: CASSAGSGIGNQPQHF. CDR3 nucleotides: TGTGCCAGCTCGGCTGGGAGTGGCATTGGGAATCAGCCCCAGCATTTT.

The chain couples TRBV4-3 to TRBJ2-1; D gene unclear. Trimming pared 3 bases from V and 3 bases from J, leaving 12 bases between. The germline V gene encodes CDR1 LGHNA and CDR2 YSLEER. CDR3 length: 15 residues. The CDR3 spells CASSHAGANYNEQFF. CDR3 in DNA: TGCGCCAGCAGCCACGCAGGTGCTAACTACAATGAGCAGTTCTTC.

This clone was seen only once. CDR3 in amino acids: CATSRDQKNTEAFF. The CDR3 nucleotides read TGTGCCACCAGCAGAGATCAGAAAAACACTGAAGCTTTCTTT. J is TRBJ1-1 and V is TRBV15, with no clear D. The germline CDR1 and CDR2 sequences are LNHNV and YYDKDF (reference sequence). Between the trimmed V and J ends, which lost 0 bases and 2 bases, there was a span of 7 bases. The CDR3 extends over 14 amino acids.

V and J are TRBV10-2 and TRBJ2-1, with TRBD2 identical over 15 bases. The CDR3 contains 15 residues. The germline V gene encodes CDR1 WSHSY and CDR2 SAAADI. With V trimmed by 6 bases and J by 9 bases, 6 bases remained unmatched. The chain's CDR3 is CASSGLAGGRGEQFF. In DNA, the CDR3 is TGCGCCAGCAGCGGACTAGCGGGGGGGCGGGGTGAGCAGTTCTTC.

This clone appeared a few times. The chain uses TRBV28 and TRBJ1-1; no definite D call. V was clipped by 6 bases and J by 7 bases, with 18 bases between them. The CDR3 has 14 residues. Germline assignment: CDR1 MDHEN and CDR2 SYDVKM. Written as DNA, the CDR3 is TGTGCCAGCAGAGATACGAGTGAGTACCATGAAGCTTTCTTT. Protein sequence: CASRDTSEYHEAFF.

V usage is TRBV5-5 and J usage is TRBJ2-7, with D possibly being TRBD2 (7 bases). V gave up 2 bases and J gave up 3 bases, with 18 bases separating them. This CDR3 is 16 amino acids long. CDR1 and CDR2 (germline): SGHKS, YYEKEE (reference sequence). The DNA of the CDR3 is TGTGCCAGCAGCTTAATAACGGGAGGACAGTTCTACGAGCAGTACTTC. Residues: CASSLITGGQFYEQYF.

CDR3 coding DNA: TGTGCCAGCACCCTTCTAGGCGGAAACACCATATATTTT. It translates to CASTLLGGNTIYF. The chain employs TRBV2 and TRBJ1-3; D ambiguous. The germline V gene has CDR1 SNHLY and CDR2 FYNNEI. The CDR3 consists of 13 residues. V dropped 7 bases and J dropped 4 bases, with 11 bases sitting between them.

V usage is TRBV6-5 and J usage is TRBJ2-4; 8 bases map to TRBD2. The germline gives CDR1 MNHEY, CDR2 SVGAGI. This CDR3 contains 13 residues. Germline trimming cut 8 bases from V and 8 bases from J; bases unmatched to any gene: 8. The CDR3 sequence is CASCRGGRDIQYF. The CDR3 DNA reads as TGTGCCAGCTGCCGGGGGGGTAGGGACATTCAGTACTTC.

This clone was found a few times. This rearrangement joins TRBV4-1 to TRBJ2-7; no firm D call. The germline gives CDR1 MGHRA, CDR2 YSYEKL. This CDR3 has 13 residues. Trimming took 8 bases from V and 1 from J, leaving 12 bases between them. CDR3 in amino acids: CASRDTSSYEQYF. The CDR3 DNA reads TGCGCCAGCCGCGACACGTCTTCCTACGAGCAGTACTTC.

The chain employs TRBV30 and TRBJ2-5; 9 bases line up with TRBD1. TRBJ2-7 explains the end of the DNA better; the J call may be wrong. This CDR3 spans 15 amino acids. The germline gives CDR1 GTSNPN, CDR2 SVGIG (reference sequence). CDR3 sequence (DNA): TGTGCCTGGAGTCCCCGGGACAGGGAGTCCTACGAGCAGTACTTC. Protein product: CAWSPRDRESYEQYF.

V gene TRBV5-6 combines with J gene TRBJ2-7; 12 bases match TRBD2. This CDR3 comprises 14 residues. The V gene's germline CDR1 is SGHDT and CDR2 YYEEEE. Trimming took 5 bases from V and 4 from J; bases not matched to a gene: 4. CDR3 amino acids: CASRLLAGGYEQYV. The CDR3 DNA is TGTGCCAGCAGACTACTAGCGGGGGGTTACGAGCAGTACGTC.

The gene calls are TRBV4-1 and TRBJ1-3; D ambiguous. The CDR3 runs to 15 residues. V lost 0 bases to trimming and J lost 0 bases, with 6 bases between them. CDR1 is MGHRA, CDR2 YSYEKL, per germline. The CDR3 spells CASSQDTDSGNTIYF. The CDR3 region has the DNA TGCGCCAGCAGCCAAGATACAGACTCTGGAAACACCATATATTTT.

The rearrangement links TRBV5-4 to TRBJ2-5, with 11 nucleotides matching TRBD2. Germline values: CDR1 SGHNT, CDR2 YYREEE (reference sequence). The CDR3 runs 18 residues. V shed 0 bases, J shed 2 bases, and the junction held 9 bases outside the gene matches. This CDR3 is CASSLALAGGYQQETQYF. CDR3 sequence (DNA): TGTGCCAGCAGCTTGGCTCTAGCGGGGGGCTACCAGCAAGAGACCCAGTACTTC.

This sequence joins TRBV7-9 and TRBJ1-2; 9 bases match TRBD1. The CDR3 length is 16 residues. The germline V gene has CDR1 SEHNR and CDR2 FQNEAQ (reference sequence). V was pared by 5 bases and J by 7 bases, with 14 bases of the junction left unmatched. CDR3 nucleotide sequence: TGTGCCAGCAGCGAGGGAGCTTACAGGGGGCTGGGTGGCTACACCTTC. It specifies CASSEGAYRGLGGYTF.

This sequence joins TRBV11-3 and TRBJ1-6; D not certain. CDR3 length: 15 residues. CDR1 and CDR2 from the germline V gene are SGHNT and YENEEA. Trimming took 5 bases from V and 9 from J, leaving 17 bases between them. This CDR3 reads CASSPRKKGGSPLHF. The CDR3 DNA is TGTGCCAGCAGCCCCCGAAAAAAGGGAGGTTCACCCCTCCACTTT.

The chain joins TRBV6-1 to TRBJ2-7; D perhaps matches TRBD1 (6 bases). The CDR3 is 13 amino acids. Germline V gene sequence: CDR1 MNHNS, CDR2 SASEGT. Trimming stripped 6 bases from V and 7 bases from J, with 16 bases between. The CDR3 DNA reads TGTGCCAGCAGCTGGACAACGAGGGGGGAGCAGTACTTC. Translated: CASSWTTRGEQYF.

The chain has TRBV6-1 and TRBJ2-3; weak D call: TRBD1 (6 bases). The V end was cut by 7 bases, the J end by 3 bases, with 14 bases between. The CDR3 length is 14 residues. Germline loops: CDR1 MNHNS, CDR2 SASEGT. CDR3 in DNA: TGTGCCAGCAAGTCAGGGGATTATACAGATACGCAGTATTTT. This encodes CASKSGDYTDTQYF.

J is TRBJ2-7 and V is TRBV6-1; TRBD2 agrees at 8 bases. Per germline, CDR1 MNHNS and CDR2 SASEGT. Germline trimming cut 7 bases from V and 4 bases from J; bases unmatched to any gene: 9. The CDR3 is 14 amino acids. The chain's CDR3 is CASTGTRTLYEQYF. CDR3 sequence (DNA): TGTGCCAGCACCGGGACTAGGACATTATACGAGCAGTACTTC.

Turning to this clone: One end of the junction does not line up with germline, which may come from a read error. The chain joins TRBV5-1 to TRBJ1-1; D remains ambiguous. The CDR3 has 15 residues. Germline CDR1 reads SGHRS; CDR2 reads YFSETQ. The chain's CDR3 is CASSLGVQEAEFPIF. The DNA for the CDR3 is TGCGCCAGCAGCTTGGGTGTCCAGGAAGCGGAATTCCCGATCTTT.